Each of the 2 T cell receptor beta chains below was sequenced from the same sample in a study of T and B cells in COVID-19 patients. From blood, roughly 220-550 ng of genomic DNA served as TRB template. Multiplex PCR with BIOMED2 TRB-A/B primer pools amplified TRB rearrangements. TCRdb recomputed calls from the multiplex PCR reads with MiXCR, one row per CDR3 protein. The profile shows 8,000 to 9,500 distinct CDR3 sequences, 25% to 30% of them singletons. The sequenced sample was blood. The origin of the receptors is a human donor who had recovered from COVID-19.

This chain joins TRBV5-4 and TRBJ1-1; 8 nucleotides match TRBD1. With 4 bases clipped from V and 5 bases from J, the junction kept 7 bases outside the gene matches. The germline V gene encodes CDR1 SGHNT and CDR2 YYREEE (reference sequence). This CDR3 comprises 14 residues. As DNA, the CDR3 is TGTGCCAGCAGCCCCGGACAGGGAGGAACTGAAGCTTTCTTT. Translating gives CASSPGQGGTEAFF.

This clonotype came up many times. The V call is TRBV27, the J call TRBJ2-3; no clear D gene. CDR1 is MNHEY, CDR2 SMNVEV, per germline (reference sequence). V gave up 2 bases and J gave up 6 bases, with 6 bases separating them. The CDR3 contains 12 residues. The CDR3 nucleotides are TGTGCCAGCAGTTTAACCGGGGATACGCAGTATTTT. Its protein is CASSLTGDTQYF.